This T cell receptor beta chain was recovered during a study of blood T cell repertoires in COVID-19. Whole-study context: The United States, Italy and Spain were the sources of the acute and convalescent COVID-19 samples. PBMCs, B-cell-depleted T cells, or T cells provided the cDNA or gDNA that made up the material.

Germline V gene sequence: CDR1 SGHTA, CDR2 FQGNSA. The CDR3 runs to 18 residues. Trimming took 1 base from V and 4 from J; bases not matched to a gene: 13. Authors' methods: Using reference gene primer amplification, nucleated cell counts were estimated. Assay: immunoSEQ multiplex PCR; the TCRdb copy retains only in-frame clones and omits some. V and J calls plus clone size are reproduced from that table; the DNA served to infer D and trimming. The sample yields about 43,000 clones, roughly 85% seen once. This clone appeared once. The TCR originated in a man aged 60-69 years with active COVID-19. The sample consisted of peripheral blood. The rearrangement uses TRBV7-2 and TRBJ2-7; 10 bases are a match to TRBD2. CDR3: CASSLVVASSGSSYEQYF. As DNA, the CDR3 is TGTGCCAGCAGCTTAGTGGTAGCGTCTAGCGGGAGCTCATACGAGCAGTACTTC.